The 27 T cell receptor beta chains below were found in one sample sequenced in a study of read filtering for tumor transcriptome and immune sequencing. Molecular barcoded adaptors covering alpha/delta and beta/gamma chains were used on 400 to 450 ng RNA. TCRdb passed the reads through MiXCR, listing each CDR3 protein once. The sample yields 50,000 or so distinct CDR3 sequences, about 12% seen once. The sample comprised a population of CD138-negative cells sorted from bone marrow. These receptors were obtained from a donor aged 40 or older with multiple myeloma.

This clonotype has ten or more counts. The chain employs TRBV12-3 or TRBV12-4 and TRBJ1-5; D is possibly TRBD1 (6 bases). The V and J ends lost 2 bases and 7 bases respectively, with 12 bases between them. The length of the CDR3 is 14 residues. In nucleotides, the CDR3 is TGTGCCAGCAGTTTATCGGGGGGCGGACAGCCCCAGCATTTT. Translated, it gives CASSLSGGGQPQHF.

In its sample, this clonotype was seen many times. CDR3 coding DNA: TGCAGTGCCGAATTGTACAATGAGCAGTTCTTC. This translates into CSAELYNEQFF. The V gene is TRBV20-1, the J gene TRBJ2-1; D unresolved. Trimming cost V 6 bases and J 4 bases, with 7 bases left between them. The CDR3 is made up of 11 amino acids. CDR1 is DFQATT, CDR2 SNEGSKA, per germline (reference sequence).

This clonotype has at least ten counts. V and J are TRBV29-1 and TRBJ2-1, with a weak D call TRBD1 (6 bases). This CDR3 region has 15 residues. Germline V CDR1 and CDR2: SQVTM, ANQGSEA. V lost 7 bases and J lost 7, with 23 bases in between. The CDR3 loop reads CSAPRDIGDYNEQFF. DNA for the CDR3: TGCAGCGCTCCCCGGGACATTGGAGATTATAATGAGCAGTTCTTC.

This clonotype was seen at least ten times. The genes are TRBV9 and TRBJ2-1; no clear D gene. Trimming shortened V by 0 bases and J by 0 bases, and 19 bases separated the two germline ends. There are 19 residues in the CDR3. Looked up from germline, CDR1 is SGDLS and CDR2 is YYNGEE. CDR3 in amino acids: CASSVEAALNHGSYNEQFF. The CDR3 DNA reads as TGTGCCAGCAGCGTAGAGGCAGCCTTAAACCATGGCTCCTACAATGAGCAGTTCTTC.

This clonotype has ten or more counts. The chain employs TRBV11-3 and TRBJ2-1; no definite D call. The CDR3 runs 14 residues. V lost 3 bases, J lost 4 bases, and 10 bases lay in between. Looked up from germline, CDR1 is SGHNT and CDR2 is YENEEA. CDR3 nucleotides: TGTGCCAGCAGCTTGTCGTGGGATTACAATGAGCAGTTCTTC. Protein: CASSLSWDYNEQFF.

This clonotype was counted at least ten times. The rearrangement links TRBV3-1 to TRBJ2-2; 8 positions agree with TRBD2. CDR1 and CDR2 from the germline V gene are LGHDT and YNNKEL (reference sequence). V shed 6 bases, J shed 0 bases, and the junction held 3 bases outside the gene matches. The CDR3 length is 15 residues. In nucleotides, the CDR3 is TGTGCCAGCAGTCGCGGGGGGTCGAACACCGGGGAGCTGTTTTTT. The encoded protein is CASSRGGSNTGELFF.

Turning to this clonotype: One base separates it from a far larger clone, so it is likely a read error. This sequence joins TRBV4-2 and TRBJ2-6, with TRBD2 identical over 10 bases. Germline CDR1 is LGHNA and CDR2 is YNFKEQ. This CDR3 comprises 20 residues. The CDR3 region has the DNA TGCGCCGGCAGCCAAGATCGTCTGGCTAGCGGGAGATCCTGGGCCAACGTCCTGACTTTC. This sequence encodes CAGSQDRLASGRSWANVLTF.

This clonotype has at least ten counts. The gene calls are TRBV27 and TRBJ2-3, with a weak D call TRBD2 (6 bases). Germline assignment: CDR1 MNHEY and CDR2 SMNVEV (reference sequence). Trimming took 3 bases from V and 1 from J, leaving 8 bases between them. This CDR3 has 14 residues. The CDR3 region has the DNA TGTGCCAGCAGTTTGATAGCGGGCACAGATACGCAGTATTTT. Encoded protein: CASSLIAGTDTQYF.

Comments on this clonotype: As the CDR3 is not closed by the conserved phenylalanine or tryptophan, this likely results from a read error. The DNA is left out, because the CDR3 cannot be placed on it with certainty; the CDR3 is given as TCRdb lists it. The CDR3 sequence is CSASTGGTEALL. This sequence joins TRBV29-1 and TRBJ1-1; TRBD1 was called by the table and not checked on the DNA. CDR1 and CDR2 (germline): SQVTM, ANQGSEA. The CDR3 region is 12 residues in length, termini included.

For this clonotype: A far larger clone is one nucleotide away, so this likely arose from a read error. The rearrangement joins TRBV3-2 to TRBJ2-1; the tabulated D call, TRBD2, remains unverified against the DNA. TRBV3-2 is a pseudogene segment. The CDR3 consists of 16 residues. The DNA of the CDR3 is TGTGCCAGCAGCGCCCGTACTAGCGCGGTACGCAATGAGCGGTTCTTC. This gives the protein CASSARTSAVRNERFF.

This clonotype was recorded at least ten times. J is TRBJ2-3 and V is TRBV12-3 or TRBV12-4; TRBD2 matches at 7 bases. The length of the CDR3 is 16 residues. With V trimmed by 3 bases and J by 0 bases, 6 bases remained unmatched. CDR3 amino acids: CASSLGTMASTDTQYF. CDR3 coding DNA: TGTGCCAGCAGTTTGGGGACTATGGCTAGCACAGATACGCAGTATTTT.

The CDR3 nucleotides read TGTGCCAGCAGCTTAGAACCCAAGAACAATGAGCAGTTCTTC. Encoded protein: CASSLEPKNNEQFF. The rearrangement joins TRBV7-2 to TRBJ2-1; no firm D call. This CDR3 contains 14 residues. Trimming stripped 1 base from V and 5 bases from J, with 9 bases between. Germline-derived CDR1 and CDR2 are SGHTA and FQGNSA.

This clonotype was seen many times. The J gene is TRBJ2-1, the V gene TRBV5-1; D is ambiguous. This CDR3 has 14 residues. Germline-derived CDR1 and CDR2 are SGHRS and YFSETQ. V lost 1 base to trimming and J lost 5 bases, with 10 bases between them. Here the CDR3 reads CASSLRMGDNEQFF. The CDR3 region has the DNA TGCGCCAGCAGCTTGCGGATGGGTGACAATGAGCAGTTCTTC. Complete variable domain (other parts from reference TRBV5-1 and TRBJ2-1): KAGVTQTPRYLIKTRGQQVTLSCSPISGHRSVSWYQQTPGQGLQFLFEYFSETQRNKGNFPGRFSGRQFSNSRSEMNVSTLELGDSALYLCASSLRMGDNEQFFGPGTRLTVL.

On this clonotype itself: An end of the junction does not agree with germline; a read error may underlie this. The genes are TRBV3-1 and TRBJ2-3; D is ambiguous. Germline V gene sequence: CDR1 LGHDT, CDR2 YNNKEL (reference sequence). The CDR3 is 13 residues long. In DNA form, the CDR3 reads TGTGCCAGCGGCCACTGGGATACAGATACGCAGTATTTT. Its protein product is CASGHWDTDTQYF.

This clonotype showed up many times. This CDR3 reads CASSPISYSGRVVKQFF. CDR3 nucleotide sequence: TGTGCCAGCAGCCCGATCTCGTATAGCGGGAGGGTAGTTAAGCAGTTCTTC. The chain has TRBV3-1 and TRBJ2-1, with TRBD2 matching 11 bases. Germline lookup yields CDR1 LGHDT and CDR2 YNNKEL (reference sequence). The CDR3 contains 17 residues. The junction had 16 bases not matched to a gene; V was cut back by 4 bases and J by 11 bases.

Many counts were recorded for this clonotype. The J gene is TRBJ1-5, the V gene TRBV6-6; 9 bases are a match to TRBD1. The ends lost 6 bases at V and 2 bases at J; junction bases unmatched: 5. The CDR3 covers 15 residues. Germline CDR1 reads MNHNY; CDR2 reads SVGAGI (reference sequence). CDR3 in DNA: TGTGCCAGCAGAGAGGACAGGGGAGGCAATCAGCCCCAGCATTTT. Residues: CASREDRGGNQPQHF.

Regarding this clonotype: A read error is the likely source, as a far larger clone sits one nucleotide away. The chain carries TRBV7-2 and TRBJ2-5; D is unclear. This CDR3 has 16 residues. Germline-derived CDR1 and CDR2 are SGHTA and FQGNSA. Trimming took off 0 bases at V and 4 bases at J, with 15 bases between the two ends. CDR3 sequence (DNA): TGTGCCAGCAGCTTAGCGTACCCTGTGAGCCGAGAGACCCAGTACTTC. Protein product: CASSLAYPVSRETQYF.

This clonotype was seen at least ten times. The chain combines TRBV5-1 with TRBJ2-3; 7 nucleotides agree with TRBD2. Per the germline V gene, CDR1 is SGHRS and CDR2 is YFSETQ. The CDR3 has 17 residues. J gave up 4 bases and V 5 bases, and 16 bases lay outside the gene matches. The DNA for the CDR3 is TGCGCCAGCAGTACCTCGGTGGCGGGAGATACATCAGATACGCAGTATTTT. Translated: CASSTSVAGDTSDTQYF.

This clonotype was seen ten or more times. J is TRBJ2-7 and V is TRBV13; the D gene is possibly TRBD1 (5 bases). Germline CDR1 is PRHDT and CDR2 is FYEKMQ (reference sequence). This CDR3 has 13 amino acids. The V and J ends lost 5 bases and 1 base respectively, with 9 bases between them. CDR3 region: CASSRQRSYEQYF. DNA of the CDR3: TGTGCCAGCAGCCGACAGAGATCCTACGAGCAGTACTTC.

About this clonotype: The CDR3 carries no conserved terminal phenylalanine or tryptophan, so it likely arises from a read error. The chain carries TRBV29-1 and TRBJ2-5, with D tentatively TRBD2 (5 bases). This CDR3 comprises 14 residues. Germline assignment: CDR1 SQVTM and CDR2 ANQGSEA. CDR3 amino acids: CSTTEAVLQETQYL. Here the CDR3 DNA reads TGCAGTACCACGGAGGCAGTCCTCCAAGAGACCCAGTACCTC.

This clonotype was seen many times. The J gene is TRBJ2-3, the V gene TRBV5-1, with D maybe TRBD1 (6 bases). V lost 4 bases and J 5 bases, leaving 14 bases between the germline ends. Germline-derived CDR1 and CDR2 are SGHRS and YFSETQ. The CDR3 has 14 amino acids. The CDR3 bases are TGCGCCAGCAGCCTGACAGGCGCGGGAGATACGCAGTATTTT. As protein: CASSLTGAGDTQYF.

This clonotype came up a few times. With a much larger clone just one base away, this may be a read error. This CDR3 fails to terminate in the conserved phenylalanine or tryptophan, so it likely reflects a read error. The DNA is left out, because the CDR3 cannot be placed on it with certainty; the CDR3 is given as TCRdb lists it. The chain links TRBV6-2 or TRBV6-3 to TRBJ2-1; no check of the table's D call, TRBD1, against the DNA was made. Per germline, CDR1 MNHEY and CDR2 SVGEGT. Including both end residues, the CDR3 is 14 amino acids long. CDR3 loop: CASSFTTGDNEQLS.

This clonotype was recorded many times. J is TRBJ2-2 and V is TRBV28; a possible D gene is TRBD1 (6 bases). Trimming removed 7 bases from V and 0 bases from J, with 9 bases in between. The V gene's germline CDR1 is MDHEN and CDR2 SYDVKM. The CDR3 is 14 amino acids. Written as DNA, the CDR3 is TGTGCCAGCACCGGGACAACGAACACCGGGGAGCTGTTTTTT. Its protein product is CASTGTTNTGELFF.

This clonotype was seen ten or more times. The junction departs from germline at one end; a sequencing error may be responsible. The chain is built from TRBV6-5 and TRBJ2-7, with D perhaps assigned TRBD1 or TRBD2 (6 bases each). Germline CDR1 and CDR2: MNHEY and SVGAGI. CDR3 length: 11 residues. As DNA, the CDR3 is TGTGCCAGCAGTTACTTTGCCAGGAGGGGGTTC. It translates to CASSYFARRGF.

As regards this clonotype: This may be a read error, as it is one base from a much larger clone. J is TRBJ1-1 and V is TRBV2; D call uncertain. The V gene lost 5 bases and the J gene lost 1 base, with 11 bases spanning the gap. In germline, CDR1 is SNHLY, CDR2 FYNNEI. The CDR3 is 14 amino acids. In DNA form, the CDR3 reads TGTGCCAGCAGTATTCGAGGAGGGAACACTGAAGCTTTCTTT. This sequence encodes CASSIRGGNTEAFF.

In its sample, this clonotype was seen many times. The chain uses TRBV24-1 and TRBJ2-1; 9 bases agree with TRBD2. With 10 bases clipped from V and 9 bases from J, the junction kept 6 bases outside the gene matches. The CDR3 is made up of 12 amino acids. Germline CDR1 is KGHDR and CDR2 is SFDVKD. CDR3: CATAGGGFEQFF. The CDR3 nucleotides read TGTGCCACAGCGGGGGGAGGGTTTGAGCAGTTCTTC.

At least ten counts were recorded for this clonotype. The chain is built from TRBV28 and TRBJ2-3, with 16 bases that match TRBD2. Germline loops: CDR1 MDHEN, CDR2 SYDVKM. This CDR3 comprises 17 residues. With V trimmed by 6 bases and J by 5 bases, 8 bases remained unmatched. The CDR3 DNA reads as TGTGCCAGCAGCTCCCCAGGGACTAGCGGGAGGGGAGATACGCAGTATTTT. This translates into CASSSPGTSGRGDTQYF.